This passage covers 17 T cell receptor beta chains from one sample sequenced in a study of T cell repertoires in cytomegalovirus infection. TCRdb reanalysed the reads using MiXCR and keeps one entry per CDR3 protein. The data contain some 280,000 distinct CDR3 sequences, around 15% of them singletons. The sequencing input was PBMCs. The source is a human donor in good health (CMV status not recorded). Some clones in this sample may be carry-over from other donors' samples.

This clonotype showed up just a few times. The gene calls are TRBV27 and TRBJ2-5; no definite D call. The ends were cut back, 2 bases at V and 5 bases at J, with 15 bases in the middle. This CDR3 comprises 15 residues. Germline lookup yields CDR1 MNHEY and CDR2 SMNVEV (reference sequence). Here the CDR3 reads CASSLGSKKEETQYF. DNA for the CDR3: TGTGCCAGCAGTTTAGGAAGTAAGAAGGAGGAGACCCAGTACTTC.

The chain links TRBV5-1 to TRBJ2-5, with TRBD1 matching over 8 bases. Trimming took 0 bases from V and 5 from J; bases not matched to a gene: 6. CDR3 size: 15 residues. CDR1 is SGHRS and CDR2 is YFSETQ in the germline V gene. The CDR3 reads CASSLDRGAGETQYF. As DNA, the CDR3 is TGCGCCAGCAGCTTGGACAGGGGGGCCGGTGAGACCCAGTACTTC.

This clonotype was picked up many times. The chain uses TRBV2 and TRBJ1-6; D not resolved. V gave up 6 bases and J gave up 9 bases, with 18 bases separating them. The CDR3 extends over 15 amino acids. Germline V gives CDR1 SNHLY, CDR2 FYNNEI. In DNA form, the CDR3 reads TGTGCCAGCAGCCTCATGATCAAGGGTGGTTCACCCCTCCACTTT. This sequence encodes CASSLMIKGGSPLHF.

Only a few counts were recorded for this clonotype. J is TRBJ1-1 and V is TRBV3-1, with TRBD1 matching over 8 bases. The CDR3 has 14 amino acids. Germline V lookup: CDR1 LGHDT, CDR2 YNNKEL (reference sequence). The V segment lost 2 bases and the J segment 5 bases; nucleotides outside the gene matches: 4. This CDR3 reads CASSQQGARTEAFF. As DNA, the CDR3 is TGTGCCAGCAGCCAACAGGGGGCGAGGACTGAAGCTTTCTTT.

The rearrangement uses TRBV7-3 and TRBJ2-1; D possibly uses TRBD1 or TRBD2 (5 bases each). The CDR3 consists of 14 residues. Germline CDR1 reads SGHTA; CDR2 reads FQGTGA. Trimming left V 3 bases short and J 7 bases short, with 13 bases between. This CDR3 is CASSLWGISNEQFF. CDR3 DNA: TGTGCCAGCAGCTTGTGGGGGATTAGTAATGAGCAGTTCTTC. The full variable domain, in which reference TRBV7-3 and TRBJ2-1 provide the parts outside the CDR3, is GAGVSQTPSNKVTEKGKYVELRCDPISGHTALYWYRQSLGQGPEFLIYFQGTGAADDSGLPNDRFFAVRPEGSVSTLKIQRTERGDSAVYLCASSLWGISNEQFFGPGTRLTVL.

The table lists this clonotype with a few counts. This chain links TRBV12-3 or TRBV12-4 with TRBJ2-7; 12 bases agree with TRBD1. This CDR3 spans 14 amino acids. The J segment lost 5 bases and the V segment lost 6 bases, leaving 5 bases of the junction unmatched. CDR3 amino acids: CASRHRDRGHEQYF. For the CDR3, the DNA is TGTGCCAGCAGACACCGGGACAGGGGGCACGAGCAGTACTTC.

At least ten counts were recorded for this clonotype. This chain joins TRBV10-3 and TRBJ2-3, with TRBD1 identical over 9 bases. Germline-derived CDR1 and CDR2 are ENHRY and SYGVKD. The length of the CDR3 is 15 residues. The ends lost 4 bases at V and 3 bases at J; junction bases unmatched: 5. The CDR3 here is CAISAPGQGTDTQYF. The CDR3 coding sequence is TGTGCCATCAGTGCACCGGGACAGGGAACAGATACGCAGTATTTT.

The chain combines TRBV6-2 or TRBV6-3 with TRBJ2-5; tentative D call: TRBD2 (6 bases). Trimming left V 2 bases short and J 5 bases short, with 9 bases between. Germline lookup yields CDR1 MNHEY and CDR2 SVGEGT. The CDR3 covers 13 residues. CDR3 loop: CASSYPSGETQYF. The CDR3 DNA is TGTGCCAGCAGTTACCCCAGCGGGGAGACCCAGTACTTC.

This clonotype appeared many times. The genes are TRBV12-3 or TRBV12-4 and TRBJ1-2; 8 bases fit TRBD1. This CDR3 region has 14 residues. Unmatched junction bases numbered 6, after V lost 3 bases and J lost 6 bases. For the CDR3, the DNA is TGTGCCAGCAGTTTTCGGACAGGGAGAGATGGCTACACCTTC. This gives the protein CASSFRTGRDGYTF.

The V call is TRBV20-1, the J call TRBJ2-2; the match to TRBD2 covers 10 bases. From germline, CDR1 is DFQATT and CDR2 SNEGSKA (reference sequence). This CDR3 contains 15 residues. J gave up 5 bases and V 6 bases, and 9 bases lay outside the gene matches. This CDR3 reads CSAALAGDETGELFF. Here the CDR3 DNA reads TGCAGTGCGGCCCTAGCGGGAGATGAGACCGGGGAGCTGTTTTTT.

This clonotype was detected a few times. This chain uses TRBV2 with TRBJ1-1, with 9 bases aligning to TRBD1. With 7 bases clipped from V and 0 bases from J, the junction kept 9 bases outside the gene matches. The CDR3 runs to 16 residues. The germline V gene has CDR1 SNHLY and CDR2 FYNNEI. This CDR3 reads CASKSDRGSMNTEAFF. The CDR3 DNA follows: TGTGCCAGCAAGTCGGACAGGGGCTCCATGAACACTGAAGCTTTCTTT.

About this clonotype itself: The limits of the CDR3 on the DNA are not certain, so only TCRdb's listed CDR3 is given. The chain joins TRBV12-3 or TRBV12-4 to TRBJ1-1; no DNA check was done on the table's D call, TRBD1. 17 amino acids form the CDR3, both terminal residues included. CDR3 amino acids: CASSFAVGQGAGTEASF.

This clonotype was counted many times. The J gene is TRBJ1-4, the V gene TRBV7-8; D may be TRBD1 (6 bases). Trimming took off 5 bases at V and 8 bases at J, with 18 bases between the two ends. CDR1 is SGHVS and CDR2 is FQNEAQ in the germline V gene. CDR3 length: 15 residues. CDR3 sequence: CASSPRDTAGEKLFF. The CDR3 coding sequence is TGTGCCAGCAGCCCCCGGGACACGGCCGGGGAAAAACTGTTTTTT.

This clonotype has at least ten counts. The chain has TRBV7-2 and TRBJ2-1; D possibly uses TRBD1 or TRBD2 (5 bases each). This CDR3 comprises 14 residues. Per the germline V gene, CDR1 is SGHTA and CDR2 is FQGNSA. Between the trimmed V and J ends, which lost 5 bases and 5 bases, there was a span of 13 bases. The CDR3 here is CASSPPGRNNEQFF. CDR3 nucleotide sequence: TGTGCCAGCAGCCCTCCGGGACGGAACAATGAGCAGTTCTTC.

This clonotype was counted at least ten times. The chain joins TRBV11-3 to TRBJ2-1; D might be TRBD2 (7 bases). This CDR3 has 15 residues. Germline lookup yields CDR1 SGHNT and CDR2 YENEEA. The ends were cut back, 4 bases at V and 1 base at J, with 11 bases in the middle. The CDR3 loop reads CASSSGGQSYNEQFF. For the CDR3, the DNA is TGTGCCAGCAGCTCGGGGGGCCAATCCTACAATGAGCAGTTCTTC.

The chain employs TRBV3-1 and TRBJ1-1; no definite D call. V was clipped by 2 bases and J by 1 base, with 8 bases between them. The CDR3 spans 14 residues. Germline V gives CDR1 LGHDT, CDR2 YNNKEL (reference sequence). Written as DNA, the CDR3 is TGTGCCAGCAGCCAATCTGAGGGGAACACTGAAGCTTTCTTT. It is translated as CASSQSEGNTEAFF. Filled out from reference TRBV3-1 and TRBJ1-1, the complete variable domain reads DTAVSQTPKYLVTQMGNDKSIKCEQNLGHDTMYWYKQDSKKFLKIMFSYNNKELIINETVPNRFSPKSPDKAHLNLHINSLELGDSAVYFCASSQSEGNTEAFFGQGTRLTVV.

V gene TRBV29-1 combines with J gene TRBJ1-3; D is undetermined. Trimming cost V 7 bases and J 2 bases, with 15 bases left between them. CDR3 length: 14 residues. From germline, CDR1 is SQVTM and CDR2 ANQGSEA. The CDR3 DNA sequence: TGCAGCGCATCCACGGGAGGGACTGGAAACACCATATATTTT. Translation gives CSASTGGTGNTIYF.